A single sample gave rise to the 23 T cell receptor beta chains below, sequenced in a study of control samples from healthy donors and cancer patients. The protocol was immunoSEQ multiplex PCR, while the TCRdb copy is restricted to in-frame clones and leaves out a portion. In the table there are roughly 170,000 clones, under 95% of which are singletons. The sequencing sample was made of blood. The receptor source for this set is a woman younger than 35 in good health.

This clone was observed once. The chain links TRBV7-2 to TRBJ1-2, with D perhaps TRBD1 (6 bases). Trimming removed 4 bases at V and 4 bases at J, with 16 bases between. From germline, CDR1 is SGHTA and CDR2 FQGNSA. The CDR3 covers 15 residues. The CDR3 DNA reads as TGTGCCAGCAGCTCCCGGAACAGGGAGGTCTATGGCTACACCTTC. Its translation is CASSSRNREVYGYTF.

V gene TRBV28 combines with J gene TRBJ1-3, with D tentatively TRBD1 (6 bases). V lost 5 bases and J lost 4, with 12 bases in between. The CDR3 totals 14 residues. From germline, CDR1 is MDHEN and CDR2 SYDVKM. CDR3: CASSLTGSGNTIYF. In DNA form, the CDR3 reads TGTGCCAGCAGTCTAACAGGGAGCGGAAACACCATATATTTT.

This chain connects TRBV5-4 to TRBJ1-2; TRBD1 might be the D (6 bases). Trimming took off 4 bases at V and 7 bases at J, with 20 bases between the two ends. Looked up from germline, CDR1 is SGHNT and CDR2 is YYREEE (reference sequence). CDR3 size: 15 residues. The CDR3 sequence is CASSATPGGLSGYTF. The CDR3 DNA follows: TGTGCCAGCAGCGCCACCCCCGGGGGGCTTAGTGGCTACACCTTC. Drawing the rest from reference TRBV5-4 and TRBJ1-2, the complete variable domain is ETGVTQSPTHLIKTRGQQVTLRCSSQSGHNTVSWYQQALGQGPQFIFQYYREEENGRGNFPPRFSGLQFPNYSSELNVNALELDDSALYLCASSATPGGLSGYTFGSGTRLTVV.

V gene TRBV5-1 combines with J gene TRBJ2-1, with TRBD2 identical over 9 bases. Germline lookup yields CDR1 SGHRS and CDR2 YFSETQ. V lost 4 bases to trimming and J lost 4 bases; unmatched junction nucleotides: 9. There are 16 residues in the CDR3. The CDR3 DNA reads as TGCGCCAGCAGCAGGGAGCCCAGCGGGGGGTACAATGAGCAGTTCTTC. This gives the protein CASSREPSGGYNEQFF.

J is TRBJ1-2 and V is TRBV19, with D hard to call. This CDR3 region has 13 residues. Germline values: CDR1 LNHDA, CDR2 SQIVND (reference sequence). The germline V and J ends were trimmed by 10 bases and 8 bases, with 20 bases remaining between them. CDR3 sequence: CATHPGERYGYTF. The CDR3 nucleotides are TGTGCCACCCACCCCGGGGAGCGTTACGGCTACACCTTC. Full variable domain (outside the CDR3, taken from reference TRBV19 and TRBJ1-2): DGGITQSPKYLFRKEGQNVTLSCEQNLNHDAMYWYRQDPGQGLRLIYYSQIVNDFQKGDIAEGYSVSREKKESFPLTVTSAQKNPTAFYLCATHPGERYGYTFGSGTRLTVV.

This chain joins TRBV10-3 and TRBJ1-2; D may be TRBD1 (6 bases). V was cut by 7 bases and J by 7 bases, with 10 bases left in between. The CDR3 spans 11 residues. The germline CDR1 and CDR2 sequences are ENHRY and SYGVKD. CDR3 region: CAITRGGGYTF. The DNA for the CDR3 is TGTGCCATCACCCGAGGGGGTGGCTACACCTTC.

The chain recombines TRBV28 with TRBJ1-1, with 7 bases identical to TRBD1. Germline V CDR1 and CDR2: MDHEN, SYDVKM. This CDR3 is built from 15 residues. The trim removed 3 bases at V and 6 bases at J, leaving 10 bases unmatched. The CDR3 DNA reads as TGTGCCAGCAGTTTGTCACAGGGGTATACCCCTGAAGCTTTCTTT. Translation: CASSLSQGYTPEAFF. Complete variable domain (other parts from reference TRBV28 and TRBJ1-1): DVKVTQSSRYLVKRTGEKVFLECVQDMDHENMFWYRQDPGLGLRLIYFSYDVKMKEKGDIPEGYSVSREKKERFSLILESASTNQTSMYLCASSLSQGYTPEAFFGQGTRLTVV.

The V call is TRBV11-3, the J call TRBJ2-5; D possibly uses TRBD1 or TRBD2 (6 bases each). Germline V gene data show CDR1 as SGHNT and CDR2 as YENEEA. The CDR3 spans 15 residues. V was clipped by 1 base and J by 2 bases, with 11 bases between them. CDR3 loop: CASSLGGAVQETQYF. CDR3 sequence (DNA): TGTGCCAGCAGCTTAGGGGGGGCAGTACAAGAGACCCAGTACTTC.

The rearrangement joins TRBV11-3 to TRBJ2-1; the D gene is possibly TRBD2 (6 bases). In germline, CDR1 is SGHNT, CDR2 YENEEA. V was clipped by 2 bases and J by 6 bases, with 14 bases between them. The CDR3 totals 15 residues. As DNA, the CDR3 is TGTGCCAGCAGCTTACGACGGGGAGGTACCAATGAGCAGTTCTTC. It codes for CASSLRRGGTNEQFF.

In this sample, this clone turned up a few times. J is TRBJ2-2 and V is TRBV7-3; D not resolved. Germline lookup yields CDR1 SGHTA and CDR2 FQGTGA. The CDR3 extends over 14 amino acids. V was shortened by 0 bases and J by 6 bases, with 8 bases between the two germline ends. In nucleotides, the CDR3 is TGTGCCAGCAGCTTAACGCCCGGGTCCGGGGAGCTGTTTTTT. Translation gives CASSLTPGSGELFF.

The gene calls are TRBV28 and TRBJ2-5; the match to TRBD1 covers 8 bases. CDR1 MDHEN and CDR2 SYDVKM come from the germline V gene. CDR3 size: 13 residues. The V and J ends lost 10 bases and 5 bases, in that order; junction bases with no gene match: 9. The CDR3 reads CATNHRGRETQYF. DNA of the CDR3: TGTGCCACCAATCACAGGGGGAGGGAGACCCAGTACTTC.

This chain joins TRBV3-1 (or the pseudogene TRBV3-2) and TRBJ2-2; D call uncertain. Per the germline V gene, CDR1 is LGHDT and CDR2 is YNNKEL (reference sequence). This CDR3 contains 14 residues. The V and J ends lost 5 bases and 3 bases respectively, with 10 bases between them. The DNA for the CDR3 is TGTGCCAGCAGCTTAAGAGGTTACACCGGGGAGCTGTTTTTT. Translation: CASSLRGYTGELFF.

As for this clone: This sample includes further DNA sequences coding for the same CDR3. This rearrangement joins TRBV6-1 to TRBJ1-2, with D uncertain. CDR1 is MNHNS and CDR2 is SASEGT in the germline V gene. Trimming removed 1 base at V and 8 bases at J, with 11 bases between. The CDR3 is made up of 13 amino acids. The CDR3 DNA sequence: TGTGCCAGCAGTGAAGGGTTTCTGGAGGGCTACACCTTC. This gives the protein CASSEGFLEGYTF.

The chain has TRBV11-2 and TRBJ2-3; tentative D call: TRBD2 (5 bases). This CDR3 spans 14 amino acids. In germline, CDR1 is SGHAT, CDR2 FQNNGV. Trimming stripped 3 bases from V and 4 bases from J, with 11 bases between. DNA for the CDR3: TGTGCCAGCAGCTTCGATACTAGTGCAGATACGCAGTATTTT. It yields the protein CASSFDTSADTQYF.

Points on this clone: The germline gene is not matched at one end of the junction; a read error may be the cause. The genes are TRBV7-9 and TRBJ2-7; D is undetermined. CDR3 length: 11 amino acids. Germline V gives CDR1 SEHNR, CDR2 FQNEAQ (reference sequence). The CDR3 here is CASSLGGTSDF. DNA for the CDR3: TGTGCCAGCAGCTTGGGTGGTACGTCAGACTTC.

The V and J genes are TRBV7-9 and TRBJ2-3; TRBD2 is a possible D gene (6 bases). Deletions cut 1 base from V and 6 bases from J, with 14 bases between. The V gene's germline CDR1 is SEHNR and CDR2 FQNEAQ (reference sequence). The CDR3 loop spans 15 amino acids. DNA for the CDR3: TGTGCCAGCAGCTTAGGAAAAGGAGGGCGGGATACGCAGTATTTT. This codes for CASSLGKGGRDTQYF.

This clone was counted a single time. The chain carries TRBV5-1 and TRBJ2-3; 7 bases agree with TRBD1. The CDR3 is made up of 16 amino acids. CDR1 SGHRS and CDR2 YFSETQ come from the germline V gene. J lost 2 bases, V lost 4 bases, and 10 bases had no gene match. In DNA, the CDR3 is TGCGCCAGCAGCCTTTCTGGACAGGCTAACACAGATACGCAGTATTTT. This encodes CASSLSGQANTDTQYF.

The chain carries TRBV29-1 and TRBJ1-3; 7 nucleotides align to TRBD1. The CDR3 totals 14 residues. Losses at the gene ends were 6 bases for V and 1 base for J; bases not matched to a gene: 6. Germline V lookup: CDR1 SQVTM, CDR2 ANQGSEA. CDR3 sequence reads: CSVVGTASGNTIYF. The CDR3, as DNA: TGCAGCGTAGTCGGGACAGCTTCTGGAAACACCATATATTTT.

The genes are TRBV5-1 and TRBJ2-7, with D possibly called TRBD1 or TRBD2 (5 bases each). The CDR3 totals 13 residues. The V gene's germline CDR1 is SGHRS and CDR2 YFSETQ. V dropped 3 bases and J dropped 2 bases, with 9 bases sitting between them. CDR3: CASSSRDAYEQYF. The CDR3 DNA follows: TGCGCCAGCAGCTCCCGGGACGCCTACGAGCAGTACTTC.

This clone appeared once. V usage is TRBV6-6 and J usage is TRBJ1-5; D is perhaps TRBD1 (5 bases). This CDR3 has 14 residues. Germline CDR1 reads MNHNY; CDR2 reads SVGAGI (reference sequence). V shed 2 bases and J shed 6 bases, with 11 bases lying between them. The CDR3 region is CASSYGGEVQPQHF. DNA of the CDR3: TGTGCCAGCAGTTACGGGGGAGAGGTTCAGCCCCAGCATTTT.

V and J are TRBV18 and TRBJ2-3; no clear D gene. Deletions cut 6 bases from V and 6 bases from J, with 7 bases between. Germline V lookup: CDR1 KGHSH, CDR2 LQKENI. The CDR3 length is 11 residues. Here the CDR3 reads CASSVSDTQYF. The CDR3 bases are TGTGCCAGCTCCGTTTCCGATACGCAGTATTTT.

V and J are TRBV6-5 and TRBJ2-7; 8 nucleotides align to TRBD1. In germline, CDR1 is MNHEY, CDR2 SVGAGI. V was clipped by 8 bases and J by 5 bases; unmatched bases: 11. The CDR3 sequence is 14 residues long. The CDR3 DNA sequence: TGTGCCAGCTTCGGACAGGGAAATTTCAACGAGCAGTACTTC. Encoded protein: CASFGQGNFNEQYF.

In DNA, the CDR3 is TGTGCCAGCAGTGCATATTTCTACACCTTC. It specifies CASSAYFYTF. The V call is TRBV2, the J call TRBJ1-2; no reliable D call. Germline loops: CDR1 SNHLY, CDR2 FYNNEI. The CDR3 length is 10 residues. Trimming shortened V by 4 bases and J by 10 bases, and 7 bases separated the two germline ends.